One sample yielded the 5 T cell receptor beta chains listed below, sequenced in a study of OX40 agonist ivuxolimab in advanced cancers. Clones were read by immunoSEQ multiplex PCR, and TCRdb kept only the in-frame ones, dropping some. The sample yields about 70,000 clones, approximately 82% seen once. The material sequenced was CD4+ or CD8+ T cells sorted from blood, taken in a trial of the OX40 agonist ivuxolimab. The source of these receptors is an adult with an advanced solid tumor such as melanoma, head and neck, liver or kidney cancer.

The table lists this clone with a few counts. The CDR3 protein is CASSKDRVNSPLHF. CDR3 nucleotide sequence: TGTGCCAGCAGTAAGGACAGGGTGAATTCACCCCTCCACTTT. J is TRBJ1-6 and V is TRBV2, with TRBD1 identical over 8 bases. Germline V lookup: CDR1 SNHLY, CDR2 FYNNEI. After removal of 5 bases from V and 7 bases from J, the junction contained 4 bases not matched to a gene. This CDR3 has 14 residues.

This rearrangement joins TRBV4-1 to TRBJ1-2; the D gene is possibly TRBD1 (6 bases). The CDR3 covers 14 residues. The V and J ends lost 2 bases and 3 bases respectively, with 10 bases between them. CDR1 and CDR2 from the germline V gene are MGHRA and YSYEKL. The CDR3 reads CASSQFEGDYGYTF. CDR3 sequence (DNA): TGCGCCAGCAGCCAATTTGAGGGGGACTATGGCTACACCTTC.

This chain connects TRBV2 to TRBJ2-3, with D possibly TRBD2 on 5 matching bases. The germline CDR1 and CDR2 sequences are SNHLY and FYNNEI. V was clipped by 0 bases and J by 2 bases, with 6 bases between them. The CDR3 covers 14 residues. This chain's CDR3 is CASSEAEVTDTQYF. In DNA, the CDR3 is TGTGCCAGCAGTGAAGCGGAGGTCACAGATACGCAGTATTTT.

This clone has a single count. The J gene is TRBJ1-2, the V gene TRBV6-5; D not resolved. CDR3 length equals 15 residues. V lost 3 bases and J 0 bases, leaving 11 bases between the germline ends. In germline, CDR1 is MNHEY, CDR2 SVGAGI. As DNA, the CDR3 is TGTGCCAGCAGTTATAGCGCGGATACTAACTATGGCTACACCTTC. It codes for CASSYSADTNYGYTF.

V and J are TRBV5-1 and TRBJ1-1; D unclear. V lost 0 bases, J lost 2 bases, and 8 bases lay in between. The CDR3 runs 14 residues. CDR1 and CDR2 from the germline V gene are SGHRS and YFSETQ. The CDR3 loop reads CASSLDTANTEAFF. In DNA form, the CDR3 reads TGCGCCAGCAGCTTGGACACAGCAAACACTGAAGCTTTCTTT.